This T cell receptor (beta chain) was found in a study of blood T cells in healthy people across ages. Many counts were recorded for this clonotype. Next came a second PCR, run for about 6 to 11 cycles, which used a sample-barcoded 5' primer along with a J-beta primer mix. Each cDNA molecule, via a template-switch adaptor with 12 random nucleotides, was tagged. TCRdb re-analysed the 5' RACE reads in MiXCR, keeping a single row per CDR3 protein. This table has some 1.6 million distinct CDR3 sequences, roughly 30% appearing once. The sample taken for sequencing was blood. The clonotype was recovered from a woman aged 25 to 39 in good health.

This chain's CDR3 is CASSWGTGGYEQYF. For the CDR3, the DNA is TGTGCCAGCAGTTGGGGGACAGGGGGTTACGAGCAGTACTTC. V gene TRBV12-3 or TRBV12-4 combines with J gene TRBJ2-7; 11 bases are a match to TRBD1. J was trimmed by 4 bases and V by 4 bases; bases with no gene match: 3. The CDR3 covers 14 residues.